This entry concerns a single T cell receptor beta chain. It has no known antigen specificity. Library preparation employed 5' RACE. The input for every TCR library was 3,500 to 4,000 ng of total RNA. For each sample, cDNA was synthesized in eight separate reactions using SMARTScribe reverse transcriptase. Unique molecular identifiers containing a 6-nucleotide sample barcode were introduced through template switching during cDNA synthesis. TCRalpha and TCRbeta cDNA was amplified in two nested PCRs of around 15 and 9 cycles, and bead purification was carried out after each PCR. Before amplification, the cDNA was treated with uracil DNA-glycosylase and purified using the QIAquick PCR purification kit. The second PCR added Illumina TruSeq-compatible adapters along with sample-specific barcodes. TapeStation and Qubit were used to check library quality and concentration, and 4 to 6 ng of each library was pooled. Pooled libraries were sequenced on an Illumina HiSeq2500 single-index Rapid Run with 2 x 100 bp reads and custom sequencing primers. Per the original workflow: MiGEC version 1.2.6 was used for UMI-based consensus assembly to correct PCR and sequencing errors. V(D)J alignment, clonotype assembly and CDR3 extraction were performed with MiXCR version 2.1.1. Gene usage, clonotype sharing and MAIT/NKT TCR abundance were normalised by analysing the top 1000, 10 000 and 20 000 clonotypes per sample. After downsampling to 27 000 UMIs, diversity was calculated as the inverse Simpson index using the vegan R package. Paired Mann-Whitney U tests were applied to discordant twin pairs, and Benjamini-Hochberg correction was used for multiple testing. TCRdb reprocessed the reads, reporting each CDR3 protein sequence once and no DNA. TCRdb's processing, not the study's, gives the V and J calls here. This sample's listing comprises approximately 160,000 distinct CDR3 sequences. The ten top clones hold roughly 7% of the sample.

From each donor, an approximately 2.5 ml peripheral blood sample was collected into PAXgene tubes and kept at -80 degrees C. Without any T cell sorting, total RNA was extracted from whole blood using the PAXgene blood miRNA kit on an automated QIAcube. Peripheral blood from monozygotic twin pairs who were concordant or discordant for inflammatory bowel disease underwent deep TCRalpha and TCRbeta repertoire profiling using unique molecular barcoding. For every twin pair, smoking habits were documented, and each individual was categorised as a current, former or never smoker. This sample was included in a study of monozygotic twins with inflammatory bowel disease (dated by TCRdb to between 2018 and 2021). Study-wide context: The full study comprised 30 or so monozygotic twin pairs: nine German pairs (four IBD-concordant, five IBD-discordant) and 19 IBD-discordant Danish pairs. The search for disease-associated traits relied mainly on comparing IBD patients with their genetically identical healthy co-twins within discordant pairs. Each individual had, on average, about 151 000 unique TCRalpha sequences and 181 000 unique TCRbeta sequences available for analysis.

Overall study results and their limits: TCRbeta repertoire diversity, by inverse Simpson index, was decreased in IBD patients compared with their healthy co-twins. Background noise and inter-individual variability may have been introduced into the repertoires by the differing immunosuppressive treatments among patients. The analysis was unable to tell different T cell subtypes apart. Concordant and discordant twins showed no difference in repertoire similarity, possibly because of limited statistical power. Compared with healthy twins, IBD patients had fewer clonotypes in common with other individuals, a difference most pronounced in patients showing signs of disease activity. No single strong signal or clonotype linked to IBD turned up in the results, so the idea that one exists was not supported.

The cysteine opens and the phenylalanine closes a CDR3 of 16 amino acids. The coding DNA is unavailable. CDR1 and CDR2 were assigned from the germline V gene (reference sequence) as SGHKS and YYEKEE. Specimen: blood. This sequence uses TRBV5-5 and TRBJ2-1; TCRdb's assignment of TRBD2 cannot be checked, as there is no DNA. The TCR originated in a human donor with ulcerative colitis or Crohn's disease, or a healthy co-twin of an affected twin (not recorded which). The CDR3 sequence is CASSLRLASGLNEQFF.